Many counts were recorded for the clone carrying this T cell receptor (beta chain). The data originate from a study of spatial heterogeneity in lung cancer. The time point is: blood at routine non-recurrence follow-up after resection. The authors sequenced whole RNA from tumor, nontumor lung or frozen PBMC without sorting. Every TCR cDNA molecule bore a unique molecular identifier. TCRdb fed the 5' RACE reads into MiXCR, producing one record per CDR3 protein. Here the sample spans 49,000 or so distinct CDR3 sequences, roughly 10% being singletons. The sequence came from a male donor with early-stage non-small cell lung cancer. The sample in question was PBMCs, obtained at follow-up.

DNA of the CDR3: TGTGCCAGCAGCCCCCCGACAGGGTTCGGTGAAAAACTGTTTTTT. Amino acid sequence: CASSPPTGFGEKLFF. The chain couples TRBV28 to TRBJ1-4; TRBD1 matches 7 bases. In germline, CDR1 is MDHEN, CDR2 SYDVKM. Trimming removed 6 bases from V and 7 bases from J; junction bases left unmatched: 11. The CDR3 sequence is 15 residues long.